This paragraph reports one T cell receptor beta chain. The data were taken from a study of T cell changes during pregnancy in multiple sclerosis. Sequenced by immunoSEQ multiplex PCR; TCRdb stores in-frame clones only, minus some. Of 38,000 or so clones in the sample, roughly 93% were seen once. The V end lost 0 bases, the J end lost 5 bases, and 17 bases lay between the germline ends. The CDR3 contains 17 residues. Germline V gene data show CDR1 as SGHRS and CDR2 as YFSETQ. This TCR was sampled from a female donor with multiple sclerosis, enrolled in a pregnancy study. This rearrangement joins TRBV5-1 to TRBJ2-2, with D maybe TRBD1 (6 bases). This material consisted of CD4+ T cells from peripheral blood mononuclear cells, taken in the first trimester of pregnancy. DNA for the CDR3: TGCGCCAGCAGCTTGGGCAGGGGTGGGAAGGGAACCGGGGAGCTGTTTTTT. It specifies CASSLGRGGKGTGELFF.